This passage covers 27 T cell receptor beta chains from one sample sequenced in a study of graft-versus-host responses after intestinal transplantation. Their specific antigens are unknown. TCRdb's table, derived via immunoSEQ multiplex PCR, lists solely in-frame clones and lacks some. This table holds over 90,000 clones, more than 85% found once. This material consisted of unstimulated CD8+ T cells sorted from spleen or lymph node cells, taken before intestinal transplant. These TCRs come from a human donor who received an intestinal transplant.

The chain combines TRBV21-1 with TRBJ2-3; the table's D call, TRBD1, has no DNA check behind it. TRBV21-1 is recorded as a pseudogene. This CDR3 region has 16 residues. CDR3 amino acids: CASSNVAGQFTDTQYF. The CDR3 DNA reads as TGTGCCAGCAGCAATGTGGCGGGACAGTTCACAGATACGCAGTATTTT.

V is TRBV6-1 and J is TRBJ2-3; the D gene is possibly TRBD2 (5 bases). This CDR3 contains 14 residues. Per the germline V gene, CDR1 is MNHNS and CDR2 is SASEGT. V lost 4 bases and J lost 1, with 9 bases in between. CDR3 protein: CASSGPEGTDTQYF. As DNA, the CDR3 is TGTGCCAGCAGTGGACCGGAGGGCACAGATACGCAGTATTTT.

V is TRBV27 and J is TRBJ2-4; TRBD1 matches at 8 bases. The V gene's germline CDR1 is MNHEY and CDR2 SMNVEV (reference sequence). V was pared by 4 bases and J by 6 bases, with 11 bases of the junction left unmatched. This CDR3 region has 16 residues. CDR3 sequence reads: CASSWTGLGGVNIQYF. The CDR3 nucleotides are TGTGCCAGCAGTTGGACAGGGTTAGGAGGGGTAAACATTCAGTACTTC.

This clone appeared a few times. The genes are TRBV6-4 and TRBJ2-1; 9 nucleotides match TRBD1. The V gene end was trimmed by 6 bases and the J gene end by 5 bases; junction bases not matched to a gene: 2. This CDR3 is 13 amino acids long. Per germline, CDR1 MRHNA and CDR2 SNTAGT. DNA of the CDR3: TGTGCCAGCAGCACAGGGGGCCACAATGAGCAGTTCTTC. Residues: CASSTGGHNEQFF.

CDR3 amino acids: CASSRHTSGGRYNEQFF. For the CDR3, the DNA is TGTGCCAGCAGCCGACACACTAGCGGGGGACGGTACAATGAGCAGTTCTTC. V usage is TRBV7-3 and J usage is TRBJ2-1; 11 positions agree with TRBD2. CDR1 and CDR2 (germline): SGHTA, FQGTGA. J gave up 4 bases and V 5 bases, and 10 bases lay outside the gene matches. The CDR3 is made up of 17 amino acids.

The genes are TRBV6-1 and TRBJ1-1; 7 bases align to TRBD1. This CDR3 spans 13 amino acids. Germline CDR1 and CDR2: MNHNS and SASEGT. V lost 4 bases to trimming and J lost 11 bases; unmatched junction nucleotides: 10. The CDR3 DNA is TGTGCCAGCAGTGGCGGGACAGTTGAGTTTGCTTTCTTT. Translation: CASSGGTVEFAFF.

The chain couples TRBV9 to TRBJ2-1, with 10 bases identical to TRBD2. Germline-derived CDR1 and CDR2 are SGDLS and YYNGEE. The length of the CDR3 is 15 residues. J lost 8 bases, V lost 3 bases, and 8 bases had no gene match. Here the CDR3 reads CASSESGGAGYEQFF. DNA for the CDR3: TGTGCCAGCAGCGAGAGCGGGGGGGCCGGGTATGAGCAGTTCTTC.

This chain uses TRBV13 with TRBJ2-3; D ambiguous. The germline V and J ends were trimmed by 2 bases and 6 bases, with 6 bases remaining between them. The CDR3 has 12 amino acids. CDR1 is PRHDT, CDR2 FYEKMQ, per germline (reference sequence). The CDR3 here is CASSLTGDTQYF. The CDR3 bases are TGTGCCAGCAGCTTAACTGGCGATACGCAGTATTTT.

The chain couples TRBV2 to TRBJ1-1; D not certain. V was shortened by 6 bases and J by 1 base, with 6 bases between the two germline ends. The CDR3 is made up of 12 amino acids. CDR1 SNHLY and CDR2 FYNNEI come from the germline V gene. CDR3 in amino acids: CASRQTNTEAFF. In DNA form, the CDR3 reads TGTGCCAGCAGACAGACGAACACTGAAGCTTTCTTT.

To note about this clone: Other DNA sequences in the same sample also yield this CDR3. The chain recombines TRBV7-6 with TRBJ2-7; 16 nucleotides match TRBD2. CDR1 and CDR2 (germline): SGHVS, FNYEAQ. V lost 3 bases, J lost 7 bases, and 6 bases stayed unmatched. The CDR3 consists of 16 residues. The CDR3 DNA is TGTGCCAGCAGCTTGGGACTAGCGGGGGGGCCGGGAGAGCAGTACTTC. Residues: CASSLGLAGGPGEQYF.

The rearrangement joins TRBV5-8 to TRBJ1-2; D is uncertain. Per the germline V gene, CDR1 is SGHTS and CDR2 is YDEGEE. V was clipped by 0 bases and J by 4 bases, with 7 bases between them. The CDR3 is made up of 13 amino acids. DNA for the CDR3: TGTGCCAGCAGCTTGGGACAACTCTATGGCTACACCTTC. It codes for CASSLGQLYGYTF. Combining the CDR3 with reference TRBV5-8 and TRBJ1-2 gives the whole variable domain EAGVTQSPTHLIKTRGQQATLRCSPISGHTSVYWYQQALGLGLQFLLWYDEGEERNRGNFPPRFSGRQFPNYSSELNVNALELEDSALYLCASSLGQLYGYTFGSGTRLTVV.

The V call is TRBV4-1, the J call TRBJ2-7; D is perhaps TRBD2 (6 bases). V was clipped by 1 base and J by 2 bases, with 15 bases between them. Germline V CDR1 and CDR2: MGHRA, YSYEKL. This CDR3 is 16 amino acids long. The CDR3 loop reads CASSQVGGSLTYEQYF. The CDR3 bases are TGCGCCAGCAGCCAAGTTGGGGGGTCCCTAACCTACGAGCAGTACTTC.

V is TRBV27 and J is TRBJ2-7; 10 nucleotides line up with TRBD1. The CDR3 has 13 amino acids. Trimming cost V 6 bases and J 5 bases; bases outside gene matches: 4. Per germline, CDR1 MNHEY and CDR2 SMNVEV (reference sequence). The CDR3 spells CASRGQGLDEQYF. CDR3 coding DNA: TGTGCCAGCAGGGGACAGGGGTTGGACGAGCAGTACTTC.

The genes are TRBV9 and TRBJ2-1, with 8 bases that match TRBD2. There are 15 residues in the CDR3. Germline-derived CDR1 and CDR2 are SGDLS and YYNGEE. J was trimmed by 2 bases and V by 3 bases; bases with no gene match: 4. The CDR3, as DNA: TGTGCCAGCAGCGAAAGCGGGGGACCCTACAATGAGCAGTTCTTC. It encodes CASSESGGPYNEQFF.

This clone was seen a single time. The CDR3, as DNA: TGTGCCAGCAGCTTGACAGGCTGGGAGCAAGAGACCCAGTACTTC. Amino acid sequence: CASSLTGWEQETQYF. The chain carries TRBV7-2 and TRBJ2-5, with D possibly being TRBD1 (6 bases). The V gene lost 3 bases and the J gene lost 2 bases, with 13 bases spanning the gap. The CDR3 extends over 15 amino acids. Germline assignment: CDR1 SGHTA and CDR2 FQGNSA.

The rearrangement links TRBV9 to TRBJ2-1; D is perhaps TRBD2 (6 bases). V was cut by 3 bases and J by 4 bases, with 17 bases left in between. This CDR3 contains 16 residues. Germline CDR1 and CDR2: SGDLS and YYNGEE. The CDR3 reads CASSADIGGTYNEQFF. Written as DNA, the CDR3 is TGTGCCAGCAGCGCCGACATCGGGGGTACGTACAATGAGCAGTTCTTC.

In DNA, the CDR3 is TGTGCCTGGACAGTTGGGGGTAGCCCATCCTACGAGCAGTACTTC. Translated: CAWTVGGSPSYEQYF. This chain joins TRBV30 and TRBJ2-7; D tentatively fits TRBD1 or TRBD2 (5 bases each). Trimming removed 4 bases at V and 1 base at J, with 17 bases between. Looked up from germline, CDR1 is GTSNPN and CDR2 is SVGIG (reference sequence). This CDR3 region has 15 residues.

This clone was found once. The chain combines TRBV6-6 with TRBJ1-2; D unresolved. The CDR3 sequence is 12 residues long. Per germline, CDR1 MNHNY and CDR2 SVGAGI (reference sequence). V was shortened by 5 bases and J by 4 bases, with 8 bases between the two germline ends. The CDR3: CASSPMGYGYTF. The DNA of the CDR3 is TGTGCCAGCAGTCCTATGGGCTATGGCTACACCTTC.

The rearrangement links TRBV6-5 to TRBJ1-2, with no clear D. CDR1 is MNHEY, CDR2 SVGAGI, per germline. The CDR3 spans 15 residues. Trimming removed 0 bases at V and 4 bases at J, with 12 bases between. CDR3 sequence reads: CASSYSASDFYGYTF. The CDR3 DNA reads as TGTGCCAGCAGTTACTCGGCCAGCGATTTCTATGGCTACACCTTC.

The sample holds one count of this clone. The rearrangement joins TRBV27 to TRBJ2-3; the match to TRBD2 covers 7 bases. CDR1 and CDR2 (germline): MNHEY, SMNVEV (reference sequence). The CDR3 is 15 residues long. Trimming removed 1 base from V and 4 bases from J; junction bases left unmatched: 5. CDR3: CASSLFAGEADTQYF. In DNA, the CDR3 is TGTGCCAGCAGTTTATTTGCGGGGGAAGCAGATACGCAGTATTTT.

The V call is TRBV27, the J call TRBJ1-2; weak D call: TRBD1 (5 bases). Germline CDR1 and CDR2: MNHEY and SMNVEV (reference sequence). This CDR3 is built from 13 residues. V was cut by 4 bases and J by 1 base, with 7 bases left in between. CDR3 DNA: TGTGCCAGCAGTTGGGACGGTAACTATGGCTACACCTTC. Protein sequence: CASSWDGNYGYTF.

This rearrangement joins TRBV28 to TRBJ2-5, with 12 bases matching TRBD2. CDR3 length equals 16 residues. Germline CDR1 MDHEN, CDR2 SYDVKM. Losses at the gene ends were 2 bases for V and 6 bases for J; bases not matched to a gene: 7. The CDR3 region has the DNA TGTGCCAGCAGTTTAGGGACTAGCGGGTGGAAAAAGACCCAGTACTTC. Its translation: CASSLGTSGWKKTQYF.

The chain uses TRBV27 and TRBJ2-7; D is uncertain. V was cut by 3 bases and J by 1 base, with 7 bases left in between. The CDR3 sequence is 13 residues long. Per germline, CDR1 MNHEY and CDR2 SMNVEV (reference sequence). CDR3 sequence reads: CASSFGRSYEQYF. Here the CDR3 DNA reads TGTGCCAGCAGTTTCGGTAGGTCCTACGAGCAGTACTTC.

This sequence joins TRBV11-2 and TRBJ2-1; 8 bases line up with TRBD1. This CDR3 has 13 amino acids. V lost 5 bases and J lost 6; bases outside the gene matches: 3. Germline V lookup: CDR1 SGHAT, CDR2 FQNNGV. The CDR3 nucleotides read TGTGCCAGCAGCAATACAGGGGGCAATGAGCAGTTCTTC. Translation gives CASSNTGGNEQFF.

CDR3 coding DNA: TGTGCCAGCAGCGTGGCTAGAGGGGGACAGCCCAACTCTGGGGCCAACGTCCTGACTTTC. It yields the protein CASSVARGGQPNSGANVLTF. The chain combines TRBV9 with TRBJ2-6, with TRBD1 matching 7 bases. The CDR3 loop spans 20 amino acids. With 2 bases clipped from V and 0 bases from J, the junction kept 14 bases outside the gene matches. Germline loops: CDR1 SGDLS, CDR2 YYNGEE.

About this clone itself: The same CDR3 also results from other DNA sequences found in this sample. The CDR3 spells CASSSSDREQDTQYF. The CDR3 region has the DNA TGCGCCAGCAGCTCTAGTGACAGGGAGCAAGATACGCAGTATTTT. The chain combines TRBV5-1 with TRBJ2-3, with TRBD1 identical over 7 bases. CDR1 is SGHRS and CDR2 is YFSETQ in the germline V gene. The V gene end was trimmed by 3 bases and the J gene end by 5 bases; junction bases not matched to a gene: 9. The CDR3 is 15 amino acids.

The V gene is TRBV11-2, the J gene TRBJ1-1; D remains ambiguous. The CDR3 has 15 amino acids. With 3 bases removed from V and 4 bases from J, the gap between germline ends came to 15 bases. Germline CDR1 reads SGHAT; CDR2 reads FQNNGV. The chain's CDR3 is CASSFYGRRATEAFF. CDR3 in DNA: TGTGCCAGCAGCTTCTACGGACGTCGGGCCACTGAAGCTTTCTTT.